Given below is one T cell receptor beta chain in context. There are a few counts of this clonotype. Its antigen is not yet known. Base-call qualities are not available, and no considerably larger clone is one nucleotide away. The CDR3, from cysteine to phenylalanine, totals 15 residues. Of all the DNA, just the CDR3 is kept, 45 bases in frame from base 1. The germline V gene (reference sequence) provides CDR1 DFQATT and CDR2 SNEGSKA. V was cut back by 0 bases and J by 2 bases, leaving a gap of 13 bases between them. The instrument was an Illumina HiSeq 2500. Quantitative 5'-RACE with molecular barcodes was used to prepare TCR beta libraries. Concerning the study's data processing: To identify disease-linked TCR variants, a new computational method was used, one built on a probabilistic model of VDJ rearrangement. The public reads were run again by TCRdb, first through fastp at Q25 and then through MiXCR, and only productive beta chains were kept. Entries that share a CDR3 protein sequence are merged under the most common genes and DNA. None of the V and J calls come from the authors' own analysis; TCRdb made them. The table for this sample lists approximately 140,000 distinct CDR3 sequences; around 9.7% of them were counted only once. The top ten hold approximately 3.3% of the sample.

This sample was included in a study of CD8 T cells in ankylosing spondylitis (TCRdb year 2017). Background for the entire study: The study set out to find disease-linked TCR variants by profiling T cell receptor beta repertoires in ankylosing spondylitis patients and healthy donors. The full study cohort comprised 20 to 25 ankylosing spondylitis patients and approximately 100 healthy donors. Peripheral blood was sampled, and synovial fluid was additionally collected from ankylosing spondylitis patients.

What the study reported, not specific to this receptor: The disease-linked clones were reported to be significantly enriched in matched synovial fluid samples from ankylosing spondylitis patients. The disease-linked clones showed a CD8+ phenotype and occurred at relatively low frequencies in peripheral blood. Blood from ankylosing spondylitis patients appeared to be characterized by a TCR beta motif composed of 7 to 9 highly homologous amino acid variants. Some of the motif variants had been reported before in the synovial fluid and blood of reactive arthritis patients, a finding that suggests common disease-initiation mechanisms.

The sequence was collected from a male donor with ankylosing spondylitis or in good health (not recorded which). The chain couples TRBV20-1 to TRBJ1-1; tentative D gene TRBD1, with 5 bases matching. The specimen sequenced was blood, either unsorted or a sorted T cell fraction (not recorded which). The CDR3 loop reads CSAREGGARNTEAFF. The base sequence is TGCAGTGCTAGAGAGGGCGGGGCTAGAAACACTGAAGCTTTCTTT.